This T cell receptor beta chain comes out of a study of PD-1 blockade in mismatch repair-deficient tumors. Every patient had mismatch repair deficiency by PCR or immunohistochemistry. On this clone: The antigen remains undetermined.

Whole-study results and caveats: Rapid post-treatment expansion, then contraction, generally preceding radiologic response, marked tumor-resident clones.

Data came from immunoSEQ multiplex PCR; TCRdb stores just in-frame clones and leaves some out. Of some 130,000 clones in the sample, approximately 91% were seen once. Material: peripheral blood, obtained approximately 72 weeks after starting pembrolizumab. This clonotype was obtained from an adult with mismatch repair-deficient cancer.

This CDR3 reads CASLSGTSGPSSYNEQFF. CDR3 nucleotides: TGCGCCAGCTTAAGCGGGACTAGCGGACCGAGCTCCTACAATGAGCAGTTCTTC. This chain uses TRBV5-1 with TRBJ2-1, with 11 nucleotides matching TRBD2. J lost 0 bases, V lost 7 bases, and 12 bases had no gene match. Germline V gene lookup returns CDR1 SGHRS and CDR2 YFSETQ. The CDR3 runs 18 residues.